The 24 T cell receptor beta chains below all came from one sample that was sequenced in a study of post-analysis software for immune sequencing data. General study results and limits: A few TRBV segments occurring more often in patients than controls included TRBV5-6, TRBV5-1 and TRBV20-1.

cDNA libraries of TCR beta carried unique molecular identifiers. TCRdb independently ran MiXCR on the PCR reads; one entry per CDR3 protein. The table lists 750,000 to 950,000 distinct CDR3 sequences, roughly half of them singletons. The antigens of these receptors remain unknown. What was sequenced was blood. Source of these receptors: a girl between 10 and 17 years old with multiple sclerosis.

This chain links TRBV2 with TRBJ2-7, with 7 bases that match TRBD1. V lost 4 bases to trimming and J lost 6 bases; unmatched junction nucleotides: 6. CDR1 is SNHLY, CDR2 FYNNEI, per germline. This CDR3 region has 13 residues. CDR3 in amino acids: CASSATGPGEQYF. CDR3 DNA: TGTGCCAGCAGTGCGACAGGGCCGGGCGAGCAGTACTTC.

The chain uses TRBV7-6 and TRBJ2-1; 9 bases are shared with TRBD1. This CDR3 comprises 16 residues. The V gene's germline CDR1 is SGHVS and CDR2 FNYEAQ. V lost 5 bases to trimming and J lost 4 bases; unmatched junction nucleotides: 9. CDR3 residues: CASSRPRDRDYNEQFF. In DNA, the CDR3 is TGTGCCAGCAGCCGACCCCGGGACAGGGATTACAATGAGCAGTTCTTC.

This clonotype appeared a few times. The chain has TRBV29-1 and TRBJ1-2; D is undetermined. The CDR3 consists of 13 residues. The V gene's germline CDR1 is SQVTM and CDR2 ANQGSEA. Trimming removed 1 base at V and 4 bases at J, with 10 bases between. The CDR3 region is CSVEVAGPYGYTF. In DNA form, the CDR3 reads TGCAGCGTTGAAGTCGCAGGCCCCTATGGCTACACCTTC. The full variable domain, rest sourced from reference TRBV29-1 and TRBJ1-2, is SAVISQKPSRDICQRGTSLTIQCQVDSQVTMMFWYRQQPGQSLTLIATANQGSEATYESGFVIDKFPISRPNLTFSTLTVSNMSPEDSSIYLCSVEVAGPYGYTFGSGTRLTVV.

The V gene is TRBV2, the J gene TRBJ1-5, with TRBD1 matching 9 bases. The CDR3 has 13 amino acids. From germline, CDR1 is SNHLY and CDR2 FYNNEI. Trimming at V came to 6 bases and at J to 7 bases, leaving 4 bases not matched to a gene. The CDR3 protein is CASRRDRGQPQHF. DNA for the CDR3: TGTGCCAGCAGGAGAGACAGGGGGCAGCCCCAGCATTTT.

The chain uses TRBV29-1 and TRBJ1-1; 9 bases match TRBD1. Trimming at V came to 1 base and at J to 2 bases, leaving 8 bases not matched to a gene. CDR3 size: 16 residues. Germline V lookup: CDR1 SQVTM, CDR2 ANQGSEA. CDR3 sequence reads: CSVEARTGAFNTEAFF. As DNA, the CDR3 is TGCAGCGTTGAAGCGCGGACAGGGGCGTTCAACACTGAAGCTTTCTTT.

The chain joins TRBV5-1 to TRBJ2-2; 8 nucleotides agree with TRBD2. CDR3 length: 14 amino acids. Germline CDR1 reads SGHRS; CDR2 reads YFSETQ. CDR3 sequence (DNA): TGCGCACCTCCAGCGGGAGCTTTAGGCGGGGAGCTGTTTTTT. Residues: CAPPAGALGGELFF.

A few counts support this clonotype. The J gene is TRBJ1-2, the V gene TRBV10-3; unclear D gene. The ends were cut back, 4 bases at V and 0 bases at J, with 12 bases in the middle. Germline CDR1 ENHRY, CDR2 SYGVKD. CDR3 length: 15 residues. CDR3 in DNA: TGTGCCATCAGTGGTTGGGGAATTACTAACTATGGCTACACCTTC. This gives the protein CAISGWGITNYGYTF.

The chain recombines TRBV9 with TRBJ1-2; D is ambiguous. This CDR3 has 16 amino acids. Trimming cost V 0 bases and J 4 bases, with 16 bases left between them. Germline values: CDR1 SGDLS, CDR2 YYNGEE. The CDR3 spells CASSVGEARNSYGYTF. For the CDR3, the DNA is TGTGCCAGCAGCGTAGGGGAAGCCCGCAACAGCTATGGCTACACCTTC.

This clonotype has a handful of counts. The chain recombines TRBV20-1 with TRBJ2-7; TRBD2 aligns across 10 bases. This CDR3 is 16 amino acids long. Germline CDR1 is DFQATT and CDR2 is SNEGSKA (reference sequence). The J segment lost 5 bases and the V segment lost 0 bases, leaving 10 bases of the junction unmatched. This chain's CDR3 is CSARDFLAGAAHEQYF. DNA for the CDR3: TGCAGTGCTAGAGATTTTCTAGCGGGAGCGGCCCACGAGCAGTACTTC.

V and J are TRBV2 and TRBJ1-6; D remains unclear. The V end was cut by 7 bases, the J end by 7 bases, with 14 bases between. The CDR3 is 14 residues long. In germline, CDR1 is SNHLY, CDR2 FYNNEI. The CDR3 is CASTGRSANSPLHF. DNA of the CDR3: TGTGCCAGCACAGGCAGATCAGCGAATTCACCCCTCCACTTT.

The gene calls are TRBV11-2 and TRBJ2-7; D not certain. Trimming shortened V by 5 bases and J by 3 bases, and 11 bases separated the two germline ends. This CDR3 region has 13 residues. Germline V gene data show CDR1 as SGHAT and CDR2 as FQNNGV. As DNA, the CDR3 is TGTGCCAGCAGCGGGCAGAGTGTCTACGAGCAGTACTTC. This translates into CASSGQSVYEQYF.

The chain couples TRBV20-1 to TRBJ2-1, with 9 positions matching TRBD1. The germline gives CDR1 DFQATT, CDR2 SNEGSKA (reference sequence). This CDR3 has 14 residues. The V gene end was trimmed by 6 bases and the J gene end by 3 bases; junction bases not matched to a gene: 6. The CDR3 region has the DNA TGCAGTGCCTGGGACAGGGCTAACTACAATGAGCAGTTCTTC. Its protein product is CSAWDRANYNEQFF.

This clonotype was counted between two and nine times. The CDR3 reads CASGPGIGETDTQYF. The CDR3 nucleotides are TGTGCTAGTGGACCGGGAATAGGGGAGACAGATACGCAGTATTTT. V usage is TRBV12-5 and J usage is TRBJ2-3; either TRBD1 or TRBD2 may fit D (5 bases each). Germline assignment: CDR1 LGHNT and CDR2 FRNRAP. The V end lost 6 bases, the J end lost 3 bases, and 16 bases lay between the germline ends. The CDR3 contains 15 residues.

The chain recombines TRBV29-1 with TRBJ2-7; 14 positions match TRBD2. Germline V gives CDR1 SQVTM, CDR2 ANQGSEA. V dropped 4 bases and J dropped 0; count of bases not matched to a gene: 5. The CDR3 runs 16 residues. Here the CDR3 DNA reads TGCAGCGTTGCGGGACTAGCGGGAGCGGCCTCCTACGAGCAGTACTTC. It translates to CSVAGLAGAASYEQYF.

The chain couples TRBV7-9 to TRBJ2-3, with 9 positions matching TRBD1. The CDR3 totals 15 residues. The V gene end was trimmed by 5 bases and the J gene end by 6 bases; junction bases not matched to a gene: 9. CDR1 is SEHNR, CDR2 FQNEAQ, per germline (reference sequence). The CDR3 DNA follows: TGTGCCAGCAGCACCTGGACAGGGGAAGGGGATACGCAGTATTTT. Amino acids: CASSTWTGEGDTQYF.

The rearrangement uses TRBV7-2 and TRBJ2-5; TRBD2 matches at 7 bases. This CDR3 region has 16 residues. V was clipped by 0 bases and J by 1 base; unmatched bases: 5. CDR1 is SGHTA and CDR2 is FQGNSA in the germline V gene. The CDR3 nucleotides are TGTGCCAGCAGCTTAGCGCTGTGGGGGGGCCAAGAGACCCAGTACTTC. Translated: CASSLALWGGQETQYF.

This chain links TRBV5-1 with TRBJ2-1, with D possibly TRBD1 on 6 matching bases. V dropped 3 bases and J dropped 8 bases, with 18 bases sitting between them. Germline values: CDR1 SGHRS, CDR2 YFSETQ. This CDR3 has 15 amino acids. The CDR3 coding sequence is TGCGCCAGCAGCTCCACCGGGACAACTACGCATGAGCAGTTCTTC. This gives the protein CASSSTGTTTHEQFF.

This chain joins TRBV6-6 and TRBJ1-2, with D perhaps matching TRBD1 (5 bases). Trimming removed 0 bases from V and 5 bases from J, with 16 bases in between. In germline, CDR1 is MNHNY, CDR2 SVGAGI (reference sequence). CDR3 length: 16 amino acids. The CDR3 spells CASSYSGAAGMYGYTF. The CDR3 nucleotides are TGTGCCAGCAGTTACTCGGGTGCGGCAGGGATGTATGGCTACACCTTC.

The CDR3 coding sequence is TGTGCCAGCAGTTACAGGGACAGGGAAGGCGAGCAGTACTTC. It translates to CASSYRDREGEQYF. J is TRBJ2-7 and V is TRBV6-5, with 9 bases aligning to TRBD1. CDR3 length: 14 amino acids. V was clipped by 2 bases and J by 6 bases; unmatched bases: 5. Germline values: CDR1 MNHEY, CDR2 SVGAGI.

The J gene is TRBJ2-1, the V gene TRBV29-1, with 11 positions matching TRBD2. This CDR3 is built from 16 residues. Trimming removed 5 bases from V and 7 bases from J; junction bases left unmatched: 13. From germline, CDR1 is SQVTM and CDR2 ANQGSEA. The CDR3 region is CSVRGLAGHSRNEQFF. CDR3 nucleotide sequence: TGCAGCGTTCGCGGACTAGCGGGTCACTCCAGGAATGAGCAGTTCTTC.

CDR3 protein: CASSLLALTYNEQFF. For the CDR3, the DNA is TGTGCCAGCAGCTTACTAGCCCTAACCTACAATGAGCAGTTCTTC. The chain uses TRBV7-2 and TRBJ2-1, with D possibly matching TRBD2 (5 bases). The CDR3 totals 15 residues. The V end was cut by 2 bases, the J end by 2 bases, with 10 bases between. In germline, CDR1 is SGHTA, CDR2 FQGNSA.

The genes are TRBV6-5 and TRBJ2-3; D is uncertain. Between the trimmed V and J ends, which lost 0 bases and 2 bases, there was a span of 9 bases. Germline CDR1 is MNHEY and CDR2 is SVGAGI. CDR3 length equals 15 residues. In DNA form, the CDR3 reads TGTGCCAGCAGTTACTCGACCTTATTCACAGATACGCAGTATTTT. This sequence encodes CASSYSTLFTDTQYF.

V is TRBV20-1 and J is TRBJ1-1, with D possibly being TRBD1 (5 bases). This CDR3 region has 15 residues. The germline V and J ends were trimmed by 0 bases and 6 bases, with 17 bases remaining between them. Germline CDR1 reads DFQATT; CDR2 reads SNEGSKA (reference sequence). This CDR3 reads CSARDLRGGGPEAFF. CDR3 DNA: TGCAGTGCTAGAGATCTGCGCGGGGGGGGTCCTGAAGCTTTCTTT.

This clonotype was seen more than once but under ten times. V gene TRBV6-2 or TRBV6-3 combines with J gene TRBJ1-2; D gene ambiguous. V dropped 6 bases and J dropped 8 bases, with 16 bases sitting between them. This CDR3 spans 13 amino acids. Looked up from germline, CDR1 is MNHEY and CDR2 is SVGEGT. The CDR3 protein is CASSYGKAGGYTF. The CDR3 nucleotides read TGTGCCAGCAGCTATGGAAAGGCGGGAGGCTACACCTTC.